The 21 T cell receptor beta chains presented below share a single source sample, sequenced in a study of PD-1 blockade in classical Hodgkin lymphoma. The assay was immunoSEQ multiplex PCR, and TCRdb's table has in-frame clones only and misses some. The data contain 95,000 to 100,000 clones, about 89% of them singletons. Each patient relapsed following autologous stem cell transplantation, and prior brentuximab vedotin exposure differed. The specimen comprised peripheral blood mononuclear cells (PBMCs), sampled before the second cycle of nivolumab. Receptor source: a human donor with classical Hodgkin lymphoma.

The chain combines TRBV5-6 with TRBJ1-5; the D is unclear. CDR1 and CDR2 (germline): SGHDT, YYEEEE. CDR3 length: 15 residues. V was pared by 1 base and J by 1 base, with 9 bases between. The CDR3 coding sequence is TGTGCCAGCAGCTTGTATAGGGCCAGCAATCAGCCCCAGCATTTT. Protein product: CASSLYRASNQPQHF.

This chain joins TRBV6-6 and TRBJ2-3; D is unclear. This CDR3 contains 11 residues. CDR1 and CDR2 (germline): MNHNY, SVGAGI (reference sequence). V was clipped by 2 bases and J by 6 bases, with 3 bases between them. The CDR3 DNA sequence: TGTGCCAGCAGTTACGGGGATACGCAGTATTTT. Translating it yields CASSYGDTQYF.

V gene TRBV7-9 combines with J gene TRBJ2-3, with 10 bases identical to TRBD2. Germline V lookup: CDR1 SEHNR, CDR2 FQNEAQ (reference sequence). V was pared by 2 bases and J by 4 bases, with 6 bases of the junction left unmatched. This CDR3 is built from 16 residues. The CDR3 DNA reads as TGTGCCAGCAGCTTACCCAGCGGGGGGGCCCCAGATACGCAGTATTTT. This gives the protein CASSLPSGGAPDTQYF.

The chain is built from TRBV5-8 and TRBJ1-2; D call uncertain. With 0 bases removed from V and 7 bases from J, the gap between germline ends came to 10 bases. CDR3 size: 13 residues. The V gene's germline CDR1 is SGHTS and CDR2 YDEGEE. The CDR3 DNA reads as TGTGCCAGCAGCTTGGGGACTCGAGGTGGCTACACCTTC. The encoded protein is CASSLGTRGGYTF.

This chain joins TRBV28 and TRBJ1-2; 11 bases line up with TRBD1. The CDR3 is made up of 15 amino acids. Trimming removed 2 bases from V and 7 bases from J; junction bases left unmatched: 6. Looked up from germline, CDR1 is MDHEN and CDR2 is SYDVKM. The CDR3: CASSLRTGGYSGYTF. CDR3 nucleotides: TGTGCCAGCAGTTTAAGGACAGGGGGCTATTCTGGCTACACCTTC.

V usage is TRBV4-3 and J usage is TRBJ1-3, with D unresolved. V dropped 4 bases and J dropped 2 bases, with 15 bases sitting between them. CDR1 and CDR2 (germline): LGHNA, YSLEER. The CDR3 is 16 residues long. The CDR3 DNA sequence: TGCGCCAGCAGCCTCATCACTGGGAACACTGGAAACACCATATATTTT. Translation: CASSLITGNTGNTIYF.

The chain uses TRBV19 and TRBJ2-7; D call uncertain. CDR1 is LNHDA and CDR2 is SQIVND in the germline V gene (reference sequence). V was cut by 6 bases and J by 2 bases, with 20 bases left in between. The CDR3 length is 16 residues. CDR3 amino acids: CASSQEARTNPYEQYF. The DNA of the CDR3 is TGTGCCAGTAGCCAAGAAGCCCGCACGAACCCCTACGAGCAGTACTTC. Complete variable domain (other parts from reference TRBV19 and TRBJ2-7): DGGITQSPKYLFRKEGQNVTLSCEQNLNHDAMYWYRQDPGQGLRLIYYSQIVNDFQKGDIAEGYSVSREKKESFPLTVTSAQKNPTAFYLCASSQEARTNPYEQYFGPGTRLTVT.

This chain uses TRBV7-6 with TRBJ2-1, with a possible D match to TRBD2 (7 bases). Germline loops: CDR1 SGHVS, CDR2 FNYEAQ. V lost 1 base and J 15 bases, leaving 19 bases between the germline ends. The CDR3 has 14 residues. CDR3 region: CASSLVGGGPDPFF. In nucleotides, the CDR3 is TGTGCCAGCAGCTTAGTGGGGGGGGGCCCAGACCCGTTCTTC.

The CDR3, as DNA: TGTGCCAGCAGCCCCGGGGGGGTATGGGAGCAGTACTTC. Its protein product is CASSPGGVWEQYF. The J gene is TRBJ2-7, the V gene TRBV7-9; 8 bases fit TRBD2. This CDR3 comprises 13 residues. Trimming took 5 bases from V and 7 from J; bases not matched to a gene: 7. CDR1 is SEHNR and CDR2 is FQNEAQ in the germline V gene (reference sequence).

The J gene is TRBJ1-3, the V gene TRBV6-5, with 7 bases matching TRBD1. Germline trimming cut 7 bases from V and 3 bases from J; bases unmatched to any gene: 9. The CDR3 runs 15 residues. The germline V gene has CDR1 MNHEY and CDR2 SVGAGI. CDR3 sequence: CASITGDKRGNTIYF. CDR3 coding DNA: TGTGCCAGCATTACAGGGGACAAACGTGGAAACACCATATATTTT.

V and J are TRBV19 and TRBJ2-1; D possibly matches TRBD1 or TRBD2 (7 bases each). V was cut by 2 bases and J by 4 bases, with 12 bases left in between. The CDR3 runs to 15 residues. Germline lookup yields CDR1 LNHDA and CDR2 SQIVND (reference sequence). The CDR3, as DNA: TGTGCCAGTAGTATACAGGGGGGGGATTACAATGAGCAGTTCTTC. Protein: CASSIQGGDYNEQFF.

The CDR3 sequence: CASSFVGGTGELFF. CDR3 nucleotides: TGTGCCAGCAGCTTCGTGGGTGGCACCGGGGAGCTGTTTTTT. The chain recombines TRBV7-9 with TRBJ2-2, with D unclear. Germline V CDR1 and CDR2: SEHNR, FQNEAQ (reference sequence). Trimming removed 3 bases from V and 4 bases from J, with 9 bases in between. CDR3 length: 14 residues.

The chain is built from TRBV12-5 and TRBJ1-6, with 11 bases that match TRBD1. Trimming at V came to 8 bases and at J to 10 bases, leaving 7 bases not matched to a gene. This CDR3 contains 14 residues. CDR1 LGHNT and CDR2 FRNRAP come from the germline V gene. The CDR3, as DNA: TGTGCTAGTCGAGGGACAGGGGGTACCTCACCCCTCCACTTT. This gives the protein CASRGTGGTSPLHF.

The chain uses TRBV25-1 and TRBJ2-5; D gene uncertain. Trimming shortened V by 4 bases and J by 5 bases, and 11 bases separated the two germline ends. Germline V gives CDR1 MGHDK, CDR2 SYGVNS. The length of the CDR3 is 13 residues. CDR3 sequence reads: CASSGGSSETQYF. CDR3 nucleotides: TGTGCCAGCAGTGGTGGGTCCTCTGAGACCCAGTACTTC.

The J gene is TRBJ2-3, the V gene TRBV19; weak D call: TRBD2 (7 bases). The germline V gene encodes CDR1 LNHDA and CDR2 SQIVND (reference sequence). Between the trimmed V and J ends, which lost 1 base and 0 bases, there was a span of 11 bases. This CDR3 has 16 amino acids. The CDR3 spells CASSIGAGASTDTQYF. As DNA, the CDR3 is TGTGCCAGTAGTATAGGGGCGGGGGCCAGCACAGATACGCAGTATTTT. Full variable domain (missing parts from reference TRBV19 and TRBJ2-3): DGGITQSPKYLFRKEGQNVTLSCEQNLNHDAMYWYRQDPGQGLRLIYYSQIVNDFQKGDIAEGYSVSREKKESFPLTVTSAQKNPTAFYLCASSIGAGASTDTQYFGPGTRLTVL.

V gene TRBV28 combines with J gene TRBJ1-2; D unclear. The CDR3 totals 14 residues. Germline V lookup: CDR1 MDHEN, CDR2 SYDVKM. The V gene lost 7 bases and the J gene lost 0 bases, with 12 bases spanning the gap. CDR3 sequence: CASTGGATNYGYTF. CDR3 in DNA: TGTGCCAGCACGGGCGGCGCTACTAACTATGGCTACACCTTC.

The chain carries TRBV11-3 and TRBJ2-5, with unresolved D. The length of the CDR3 is 16 residues. Germline V lookup: CDR1 SGHNT, CDR2 YENEEA. V lost 1 base and J 3 bases, leaving 15 bases between the germline ends. The CDR3 loop reads CASSLAFGEREETQYF. The CDR3 coding sequence is TGTGCCAGCAGCTTAGCGTTCGGCGAAAGAGAAGAGACCCAGTACTTC. Full variable domain (outside the CDR3, taken from reference TRBV11-3 and TRBJ2-5): EAGVVQSPRYKIIEKKQPVAFWCNPISGHNTLYWYLQNLGQGPELLIRYENEEAVDDSQLPKDRFSAERLKGVDSTLKIQPAELGDSAVYLCASSLAFGEREETQYFGPGTRLLVL.

The chain has TRBV5-1 and TRBJ2-7; a possible D gene is TRBD2 (6 bases). With 5 bases removed from V and 4 bases from J, the gap between germline ends came to 13 bases. This CDR3 has 13 amino acids. CDR1 is SGHRS, CDR2 YFSETQ, per germline. The CDR3 DNA sequence: TGCGCCAGCAGTTATACCGGGGGATACGAGCAGTACTTC. This sequence encodes CASSYTGGYEQYF.

This clone was detected only once. This rearrangement joins TRBV30 to TRBJ1-1; D uncertain. The CDR3 consists of 15 residues. Germline-derived CDR1 and CDR2 are GTSNPN and SVGIG (reference sequence). Trimming cost V 0 bases and J 5 bases, with 16 bases left between them. The CDR3 sequence is CAWSVYGSFGTEAFF. The CDR3 DNA is TGTGCCTGGAGTGTATACGGGTCTTTTGGGACTGAAGCTTTCTTT. The whole variable domain, remainder taken from reference TRBV30 and TRBJ1-1, is SQTIHQWPATLVQPVGSPLSLECTVEGTSNPNLYWYRQAAGRGLQLLFYSVGIGQISSEVPQNLSASRPQDRQFILSSKKLLLSDSGFYLCAWSVYGSFGTEAFFGQGTRLTVV.

The rearrangement links TRBV2 to TRBJ2-1; no definite D call. With 4 bases removed from V and 9 bases from J, the gap between germline ends came to 7 bases. Germline lookup yields CDR1 SNHLY and CDR2 FYNNEI. The CDR3 runs 11 residues. As DNA, the CDR3 is TGTGCCAGCAGTGCATTAGGTGAGCAGTTCTTC. It encodes CASSALGEQFF. The complete variable domain, with remaining parts taken from reference TRBV2 and TRBJ2-1, reads EPEVTQTPSHQVTQMGQEVILRCVPISNHLYFYWYRQILGQKVEFLVSFYNNEISEKSEIFDDQFSVERPDGSNFTLKIRSTKLEDSAMYFCASSALGEQFFGPGTRLTVL.

V gene TRBV10-3 combines with J gene TRBJ1-5, with a weak D call TRBD1 (5 bases). V lost 6 bases to trimming and J lost 4 bases, with 13 bases between them. The CDR3 runs 14 residues. Germline CDR1 and CDR2: ENHRY and SYGVKD. In DNA, the CDR3 is TGTGCCATCAGGCAGGGAGGAACGAATCAGCCCCAGCATTTT. Translated, it gives CAIRQGGTNQPQHF.